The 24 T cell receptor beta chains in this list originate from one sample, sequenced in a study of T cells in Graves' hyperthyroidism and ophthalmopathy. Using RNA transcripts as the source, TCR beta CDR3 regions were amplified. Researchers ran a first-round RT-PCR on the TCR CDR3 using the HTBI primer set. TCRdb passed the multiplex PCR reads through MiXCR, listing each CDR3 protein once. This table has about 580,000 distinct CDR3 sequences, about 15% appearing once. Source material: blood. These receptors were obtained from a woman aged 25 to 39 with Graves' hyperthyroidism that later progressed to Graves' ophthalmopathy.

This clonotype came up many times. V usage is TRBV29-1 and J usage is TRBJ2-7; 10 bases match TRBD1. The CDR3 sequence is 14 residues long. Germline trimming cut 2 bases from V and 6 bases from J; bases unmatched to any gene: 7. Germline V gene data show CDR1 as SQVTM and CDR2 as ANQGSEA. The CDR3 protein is CSVELAGTGVEQYF. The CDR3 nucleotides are TGCAGCGTTGAATTAGCCGGGACAGGGGTCGAGCAGTACTTC.

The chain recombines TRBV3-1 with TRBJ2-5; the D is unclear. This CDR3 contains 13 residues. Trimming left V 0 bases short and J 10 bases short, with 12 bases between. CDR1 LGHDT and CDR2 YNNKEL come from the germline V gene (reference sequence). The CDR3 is CASSQEGAWVQYF. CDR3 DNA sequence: TGTGCCAGCAGCCAAGAAGGCGCTTGGGTCCAGTACTTC.

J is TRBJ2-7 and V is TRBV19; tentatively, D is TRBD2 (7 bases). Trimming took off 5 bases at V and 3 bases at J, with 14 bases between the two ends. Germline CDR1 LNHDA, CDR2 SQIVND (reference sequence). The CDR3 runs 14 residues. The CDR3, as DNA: TGTGCCAGTAGTTGGGGGGAGGGGGTCTACGAGCAGTACTTC. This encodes CASSWGEGVYEQYF.

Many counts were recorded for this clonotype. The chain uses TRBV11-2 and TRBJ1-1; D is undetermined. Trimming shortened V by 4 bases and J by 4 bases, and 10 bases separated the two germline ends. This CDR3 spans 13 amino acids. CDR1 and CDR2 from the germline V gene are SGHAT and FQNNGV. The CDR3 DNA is TGTGCCAGCAGCTCAACCAGGAGCACTGAAGCTTTCTTT. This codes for CASSSTRSTEAFF.

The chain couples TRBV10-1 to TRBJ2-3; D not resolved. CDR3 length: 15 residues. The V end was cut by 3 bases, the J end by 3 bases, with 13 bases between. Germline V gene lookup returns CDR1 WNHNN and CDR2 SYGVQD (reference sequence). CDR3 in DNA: TGCGCCAGCAGTGACCCGAAAACAGCGACAGATACGCAGTATTTT. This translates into CASSDPKTATDTQYF.

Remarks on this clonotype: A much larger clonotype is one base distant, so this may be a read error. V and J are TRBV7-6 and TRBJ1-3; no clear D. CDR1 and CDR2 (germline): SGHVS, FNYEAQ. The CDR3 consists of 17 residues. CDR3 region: CASSLEVVSNSRNTIYF. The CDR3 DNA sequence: TGTGCCAGCAGCTTAGAAGTGGTCAGCAACTCTCGAAACACCATATATTTT. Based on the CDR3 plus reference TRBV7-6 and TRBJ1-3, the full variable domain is GAGVSQSPRYKVTKRGQDVALRCDPISGHVSLYWYRQALGQGPEFLTYFNYEAQQDKSGLPNDRFSAERPEGSISTLTIQRTEQRDSAMYRCASSLEVVSNSRNTIYFGEGSWLTVV.

The CDR3 is CATSDRITGEGWFF. The CDR3 region has the DNA TGTGCCACCAGTGACCGCATTACCGGGGAGGGGTGGTTTTTT. The chain is built from TRBV24-1 and TRBJ2-2, with 7 bases matching TRBD2. CDR1 is KGHDR and CDR2 is SFDVKD in the germline V gene. This CDR3 is 14 amino acids long. The J segment lost 16 bases and the V segment lost 4 bases, leaving 14 bases of the junction unmatched.

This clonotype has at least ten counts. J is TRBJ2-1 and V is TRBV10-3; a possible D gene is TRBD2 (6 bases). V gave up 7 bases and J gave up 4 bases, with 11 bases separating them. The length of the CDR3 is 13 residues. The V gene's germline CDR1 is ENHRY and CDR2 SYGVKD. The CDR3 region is CAITRELYNEQFF. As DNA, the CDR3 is TGTGCCATCACCCGGGAGTTGTACAATGAGCAGTTCTTC.

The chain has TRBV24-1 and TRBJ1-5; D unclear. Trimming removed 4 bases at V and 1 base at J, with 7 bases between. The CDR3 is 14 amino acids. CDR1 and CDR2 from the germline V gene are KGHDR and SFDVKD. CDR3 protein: CATSDQSSNQPQHF. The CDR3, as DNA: TGTGCCACCAGTGACCAATCAAGCAATCAGCCCCAGCATTTT.

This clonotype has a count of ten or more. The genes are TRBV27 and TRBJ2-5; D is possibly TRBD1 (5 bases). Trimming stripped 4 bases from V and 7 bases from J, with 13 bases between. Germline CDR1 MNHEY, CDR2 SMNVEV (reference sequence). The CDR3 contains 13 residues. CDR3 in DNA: TGTGCCAGCAGTTCAGGGCAATGGGGGACCCAGTACTTC. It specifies CASSSGQWGTQYF.

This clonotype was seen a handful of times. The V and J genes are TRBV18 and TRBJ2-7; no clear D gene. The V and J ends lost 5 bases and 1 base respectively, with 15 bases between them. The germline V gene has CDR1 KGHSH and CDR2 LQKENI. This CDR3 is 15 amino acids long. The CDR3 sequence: CASSSSTISSYEQYF. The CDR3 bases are TGTGCCAGCTCATCTTCTACGATATCATCCTACGAGCAGTACTTC.

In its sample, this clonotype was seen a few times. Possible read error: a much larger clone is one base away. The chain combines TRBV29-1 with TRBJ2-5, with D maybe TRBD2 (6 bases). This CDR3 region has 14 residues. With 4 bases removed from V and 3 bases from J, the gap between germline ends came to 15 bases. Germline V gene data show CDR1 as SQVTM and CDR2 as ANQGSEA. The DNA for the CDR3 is TGCAGCGTTGGAGGAGGGCTAACGAAAGAGACCCAGTACTTC. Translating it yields CSVGGGLTKETQYF.

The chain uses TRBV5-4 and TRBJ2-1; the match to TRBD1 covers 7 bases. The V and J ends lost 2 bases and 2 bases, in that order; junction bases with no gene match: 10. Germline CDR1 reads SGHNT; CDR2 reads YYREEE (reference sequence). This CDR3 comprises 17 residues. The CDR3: CASSFHLRGNPYNEQFF. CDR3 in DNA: TGTGCCAGCAGCTTCCACCTCAGGGGGAACCCCTACAATGAGCAGTTCTTC. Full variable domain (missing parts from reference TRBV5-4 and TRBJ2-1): ETGVTQSPTHLIKTRGQQVTLRCSSQSGHNTVSWYQQALGQGPQFIFQYYREEENGRGNFPPRFSGLQFPNYSSELNVNALELDDSALYLCASSFHLRGNPYNEQFFGPGTRLTVL.

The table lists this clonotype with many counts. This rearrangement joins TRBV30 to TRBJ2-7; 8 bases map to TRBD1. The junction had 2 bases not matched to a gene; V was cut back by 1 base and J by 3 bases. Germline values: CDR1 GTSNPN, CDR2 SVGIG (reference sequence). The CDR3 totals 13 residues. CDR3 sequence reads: CAWSGQGIYEQYF. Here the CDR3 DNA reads TGTGCCTGGAGTGGACAGGGGATCTACGAGCAGTACTTC.

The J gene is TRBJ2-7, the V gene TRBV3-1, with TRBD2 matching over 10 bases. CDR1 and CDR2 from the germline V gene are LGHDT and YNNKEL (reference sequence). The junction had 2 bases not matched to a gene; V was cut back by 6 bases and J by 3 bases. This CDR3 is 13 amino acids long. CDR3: CASRSGRDYEQYF. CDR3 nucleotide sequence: TGTGCCAGCAGAAGCGGGAGGGACTACGAGCAGTACTTC.

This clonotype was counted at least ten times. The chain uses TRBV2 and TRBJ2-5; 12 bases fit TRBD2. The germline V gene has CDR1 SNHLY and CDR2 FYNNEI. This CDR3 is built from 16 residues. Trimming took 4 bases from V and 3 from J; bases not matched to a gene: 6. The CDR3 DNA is TGTGCCAGCAGTGCTCGGACTAGCGGGATCAAAGAGACCCAGTACTTC. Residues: CASSARTSGIKETQYF. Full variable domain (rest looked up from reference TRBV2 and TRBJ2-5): EPEVTQTPSHQVTQMGQEVILRCVPISNHLYFYWYRQILGQKVEFLVSFYNNEISEKSEIFDDQFSVERPDGSNFTLKIRSTKLEDSAMYFCASSARTSGIKETQYFGPGTRLLVL.

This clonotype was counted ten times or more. CDR3 residues: CASSFIRGQGDTEAFF. The DNA of the CDR3 is TGTGCCAGCAGTTTCATCAGGGGGCAAGGGGACACTGAAGCTTTCTTT. This chain links TRBV27 with TRBJ1-1; 8 bases are shared with TRBD1. Germline values: CDR1 MNHEY, CDR2 SMNVEV (reference sequence). This CDR3 is built from 16 residues. The J segment lost 3 bases and the V segment lost 3 bases, leaving 9 bases of the junction unmatched.

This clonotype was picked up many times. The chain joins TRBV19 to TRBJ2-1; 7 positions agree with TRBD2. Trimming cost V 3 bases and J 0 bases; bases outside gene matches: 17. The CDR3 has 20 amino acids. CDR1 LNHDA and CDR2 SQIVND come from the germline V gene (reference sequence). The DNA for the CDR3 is TGTGCCAGTAGTATGGGTGGGTTGGCGGGAGCCTCCCCCTCCTACAATGAGCAGTTCTTC. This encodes CASSMGGLAGASPSYNEQFF.

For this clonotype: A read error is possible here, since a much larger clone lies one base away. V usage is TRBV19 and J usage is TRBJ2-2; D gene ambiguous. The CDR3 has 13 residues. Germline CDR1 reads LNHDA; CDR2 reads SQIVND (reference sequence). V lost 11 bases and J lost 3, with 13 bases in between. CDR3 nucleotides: TGTGCCGGCACTGATAGGGACACCGGGGAGCTGTTTTTT. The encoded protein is CAGTDRDTGELFF.

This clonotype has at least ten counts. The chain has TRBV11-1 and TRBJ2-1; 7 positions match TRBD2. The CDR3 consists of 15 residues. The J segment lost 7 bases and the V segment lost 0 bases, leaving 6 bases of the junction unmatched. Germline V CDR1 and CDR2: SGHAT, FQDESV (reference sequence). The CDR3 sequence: CASSLAGGVQNEQFF. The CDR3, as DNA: TGTGCCAGCAGCTTAGCGGGAGGGGTTCAAAATGAGCAGTTCTTC.

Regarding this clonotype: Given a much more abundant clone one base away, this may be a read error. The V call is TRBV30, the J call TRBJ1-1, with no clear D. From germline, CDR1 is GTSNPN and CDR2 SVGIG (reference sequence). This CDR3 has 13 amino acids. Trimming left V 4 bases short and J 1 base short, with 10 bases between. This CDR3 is CAWTVNKNTEAFF. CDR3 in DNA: TGTGCCTGGACTGTTAACAAGAACACTGAAGCTTTCTTT.

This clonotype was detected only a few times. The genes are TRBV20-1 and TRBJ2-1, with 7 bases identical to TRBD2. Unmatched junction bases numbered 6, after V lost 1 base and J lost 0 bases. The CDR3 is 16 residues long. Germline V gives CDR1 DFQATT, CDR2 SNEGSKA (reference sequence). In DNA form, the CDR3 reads TGCAGTGCTAGAGTCGCCCAGCGGGACTCCTACAATGAGCAGTTCTTC. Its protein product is CSARVAQRDSYNEQFF.

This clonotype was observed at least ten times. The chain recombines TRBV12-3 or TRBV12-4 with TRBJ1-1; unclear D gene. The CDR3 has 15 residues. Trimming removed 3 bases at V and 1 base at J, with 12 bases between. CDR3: CASSFEDAGNTEAFF. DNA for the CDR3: TGTGCCAGCAGTTTTGAGGACGCGGGGAACACTGAAGCTTTCTTT.

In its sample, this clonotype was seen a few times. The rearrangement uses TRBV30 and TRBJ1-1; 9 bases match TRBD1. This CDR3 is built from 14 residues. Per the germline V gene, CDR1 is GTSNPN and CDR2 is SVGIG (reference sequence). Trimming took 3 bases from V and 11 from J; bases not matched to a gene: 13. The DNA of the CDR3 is TGTGCCTGGAGGAGTAAACAGGGGGCCAGTTTGGCTTTCTTT. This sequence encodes CAWRSKQGASLAFF. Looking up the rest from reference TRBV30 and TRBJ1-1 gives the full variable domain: SQTIHQWPATLVQPVGSPLSLECTVEGTSNPNLYWYRQAAGRGLQLLFYSVGIGQISSEVPQNLSASRPQDRQFILSSKKLLLSDSGFYLCAWRSKQGASLAFFGQGTRLTVV.